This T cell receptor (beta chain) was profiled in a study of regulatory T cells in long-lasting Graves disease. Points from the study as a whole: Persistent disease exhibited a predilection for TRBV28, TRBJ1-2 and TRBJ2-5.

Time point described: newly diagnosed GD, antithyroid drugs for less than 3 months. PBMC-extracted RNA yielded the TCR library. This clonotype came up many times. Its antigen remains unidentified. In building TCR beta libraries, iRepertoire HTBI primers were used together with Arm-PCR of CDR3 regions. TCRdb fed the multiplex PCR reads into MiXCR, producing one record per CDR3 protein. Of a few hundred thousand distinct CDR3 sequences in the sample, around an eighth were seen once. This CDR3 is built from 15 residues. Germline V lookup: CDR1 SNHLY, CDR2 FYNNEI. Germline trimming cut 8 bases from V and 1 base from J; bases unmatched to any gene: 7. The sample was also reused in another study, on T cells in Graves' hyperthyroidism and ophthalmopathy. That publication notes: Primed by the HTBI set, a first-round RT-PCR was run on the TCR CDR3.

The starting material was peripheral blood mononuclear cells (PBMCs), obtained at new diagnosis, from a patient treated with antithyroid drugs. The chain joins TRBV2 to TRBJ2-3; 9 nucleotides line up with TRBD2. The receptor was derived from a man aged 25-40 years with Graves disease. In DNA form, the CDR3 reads TGTGCCAGCGTTCGGCGGGAGGGTGGCACAGATACGCAGTATTTT. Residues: CASVRREGGTDTQYF.